Below, 10 T cell receptor beta chains from the same sample are listed, as sequenced in a study of T cell responses to AZD1222 COVID-19 vaccine. Sequencing was performed with immunoSEQ multiplex PCR; in TCRdb, only in-frame clones are kept and a portion is missing. In the table there are some 110,000 clones, about 81% of which are singletons. This specimen consisted of peripheral blood, obtained on day 0 of AZD1222 vaccination. Receptor source: an adult in good health.

This rearrangement joins TRBV6-5 to TRBJ1-6; D is unresolved. This CDR3 contains 13 residues. Germline values: CDR1 MNHEY, CDR2 SVGAGI. V lost 4 bases and J 8 bases, leaving 9 bases between the germline ends. This CDR3 reads CASSSNGYSPLHF. The CDR3 DNA follows: TGTGCCAGCAGTTCGAACGGGTATTCACCCCTCCACTTT.

This chain uses TRBV9 with TRBJ1-1; D call uncertain. CDR1 and CDR2 from the germline V gene are SGDLS and YYNGEE. Trimming cost V 0 bases and J 6 bases, with 9 bases left between them. This CDR3 contains 13 residues. CDR3 in DNA: TGTGCCAGCAGCGTAGTGCCTCGGGCTGAAGCTTTCTTT. It is translated as CASSVVPRAEAFF.

The chain links TRBV10-3 to TRBJ1-2; possibly TRBD1 for D (6 bases). CDR1 and CDR2 (germline): ENHRY, SYGVKD. V was shortened by 7 bases and J by 8 bases, with 20 bases between the two germline ends. The CDR3 spans 14 residues. CDR3 bases: TGTGCCATCACGGGGGCCAGGGGAGCAAGGGGCTACACCTTC. It codes for CAITGARGARGYTF.

This clone was counted ten times or more. CDR3 sequence (DNA): TGCAGCGTTGACAGGGCCAACTATGGCTACACCTTC. The encoded protein is CSVDRANYGYTF. The chain links TRBV29-1 to TRBJ1-2, with D possibly matching TRBD1 (5 bases). In germline, CDR1 is SQVTM, CDR2 ANQGSEA. This CDR3 is built from 12 residues. Deletions cut 3 bases from V and 2 bases from J, with 7 bases between.

In this sample, this clone turned up many times. This chain's CDR3 is CASSPTTGVGQPQHF. The CDR3 coding sequence is TGTGCCAGCAGCCCCACAACAGGGGTTGGTCAGCCCCAGCATTTT. The V and J genes are TRBV7-2 and TRBJ1-5, with 7 bases lining up with TRBD1. CDR3 length equals 15 residues. In germline, CDR1 is SGHTA, CDR2 FQGNSA. Trimming at V came to 5 bases and at J to 6 bases, leaving 10 bases not matched to a gene.

This clone was recorded only once. The V and J genes are TRBV15 and TRBJ1-5, with D unresolved. The germline V gene encodes CDR1 LNHNV and CDR2 YYDKDF (reference sequence). The V end lost 3 bases, the J end lost 0 bases, and 3 bases lay between the germline ends. The CDR3 length is 13 residues. CDR3 region: CATSRGSNQPQHF. CDR3 DNA sequence: TGTGCCACCAGCAGGGGTAGCAATCAGCCCCAGCATTTT.

This chain connects TRBV5-4 to TRBJ1-1; TRBD1 is a possible D gene (5 bases). The germline V gene has CDR1 SGHNT and CDR2 YYREEE (reference sequence). The length of the CDR3 is 14 residues. Trimming took off 2 bases at V and 2 bases at J, with 10 bases between the two ends. CDR3 residues: CASSFPGVNTEAFF. In nucleotides, the CDR3 is TGTGCCAGCAGCTTTCCGGGGGTAAACACTGAAGCTTTCTTT.

The CDR3 reads CASSLDGRGRTTEQYF. In nucleotides, the CDR3 is TGTGCCAGCAGCTTAGATGGGCGGGGGCGAACTACCGAGCAGTACTTC. The chain couples TRBV11-2 to TRBJ2-7; D is perhaps TRBD2 (7 bases). V gave up 0 bases and J gave up 6 bases, with 18 bases separating them. This CDR3 has 16 amino acids. The germline gives CDR1 SGHAT, CDR2 FQNNGV.

The rearrangement links TRBV10-2 to TRBJ2-7; a weak D match, TRBD2 (7 bases). The CDR3 contains 15 residues. Germline V CDR1 and CDR2: WSHSY, SAAADI. The V and J ends lost 0 bases and 5 bases respectively, with 14 bases between them. The CDR3 nucleotides are TGCGCCAGCAGTGAGTCCGCGGGGGCTATTGACGAGCAGTACTTC. It specifies CASSESAGAIDEQYF.

The J gene is TRBJ1-4, the V gene TRBV5-1; no definite D call. Trimming pared 0 bases from V and 8 bases from J, leaving 8 bases between. The CDR3 contains 13 residues. The germline CDR1 and CDR2 sequences are SGHRS and YFSETQ. CDR3 sequence reads: CASSLEVEEKLFF. The CDR3, as DNA: TGCGCCAGCAGCTTGGAAGTGGAGGAAAAACTGTTTTTT.